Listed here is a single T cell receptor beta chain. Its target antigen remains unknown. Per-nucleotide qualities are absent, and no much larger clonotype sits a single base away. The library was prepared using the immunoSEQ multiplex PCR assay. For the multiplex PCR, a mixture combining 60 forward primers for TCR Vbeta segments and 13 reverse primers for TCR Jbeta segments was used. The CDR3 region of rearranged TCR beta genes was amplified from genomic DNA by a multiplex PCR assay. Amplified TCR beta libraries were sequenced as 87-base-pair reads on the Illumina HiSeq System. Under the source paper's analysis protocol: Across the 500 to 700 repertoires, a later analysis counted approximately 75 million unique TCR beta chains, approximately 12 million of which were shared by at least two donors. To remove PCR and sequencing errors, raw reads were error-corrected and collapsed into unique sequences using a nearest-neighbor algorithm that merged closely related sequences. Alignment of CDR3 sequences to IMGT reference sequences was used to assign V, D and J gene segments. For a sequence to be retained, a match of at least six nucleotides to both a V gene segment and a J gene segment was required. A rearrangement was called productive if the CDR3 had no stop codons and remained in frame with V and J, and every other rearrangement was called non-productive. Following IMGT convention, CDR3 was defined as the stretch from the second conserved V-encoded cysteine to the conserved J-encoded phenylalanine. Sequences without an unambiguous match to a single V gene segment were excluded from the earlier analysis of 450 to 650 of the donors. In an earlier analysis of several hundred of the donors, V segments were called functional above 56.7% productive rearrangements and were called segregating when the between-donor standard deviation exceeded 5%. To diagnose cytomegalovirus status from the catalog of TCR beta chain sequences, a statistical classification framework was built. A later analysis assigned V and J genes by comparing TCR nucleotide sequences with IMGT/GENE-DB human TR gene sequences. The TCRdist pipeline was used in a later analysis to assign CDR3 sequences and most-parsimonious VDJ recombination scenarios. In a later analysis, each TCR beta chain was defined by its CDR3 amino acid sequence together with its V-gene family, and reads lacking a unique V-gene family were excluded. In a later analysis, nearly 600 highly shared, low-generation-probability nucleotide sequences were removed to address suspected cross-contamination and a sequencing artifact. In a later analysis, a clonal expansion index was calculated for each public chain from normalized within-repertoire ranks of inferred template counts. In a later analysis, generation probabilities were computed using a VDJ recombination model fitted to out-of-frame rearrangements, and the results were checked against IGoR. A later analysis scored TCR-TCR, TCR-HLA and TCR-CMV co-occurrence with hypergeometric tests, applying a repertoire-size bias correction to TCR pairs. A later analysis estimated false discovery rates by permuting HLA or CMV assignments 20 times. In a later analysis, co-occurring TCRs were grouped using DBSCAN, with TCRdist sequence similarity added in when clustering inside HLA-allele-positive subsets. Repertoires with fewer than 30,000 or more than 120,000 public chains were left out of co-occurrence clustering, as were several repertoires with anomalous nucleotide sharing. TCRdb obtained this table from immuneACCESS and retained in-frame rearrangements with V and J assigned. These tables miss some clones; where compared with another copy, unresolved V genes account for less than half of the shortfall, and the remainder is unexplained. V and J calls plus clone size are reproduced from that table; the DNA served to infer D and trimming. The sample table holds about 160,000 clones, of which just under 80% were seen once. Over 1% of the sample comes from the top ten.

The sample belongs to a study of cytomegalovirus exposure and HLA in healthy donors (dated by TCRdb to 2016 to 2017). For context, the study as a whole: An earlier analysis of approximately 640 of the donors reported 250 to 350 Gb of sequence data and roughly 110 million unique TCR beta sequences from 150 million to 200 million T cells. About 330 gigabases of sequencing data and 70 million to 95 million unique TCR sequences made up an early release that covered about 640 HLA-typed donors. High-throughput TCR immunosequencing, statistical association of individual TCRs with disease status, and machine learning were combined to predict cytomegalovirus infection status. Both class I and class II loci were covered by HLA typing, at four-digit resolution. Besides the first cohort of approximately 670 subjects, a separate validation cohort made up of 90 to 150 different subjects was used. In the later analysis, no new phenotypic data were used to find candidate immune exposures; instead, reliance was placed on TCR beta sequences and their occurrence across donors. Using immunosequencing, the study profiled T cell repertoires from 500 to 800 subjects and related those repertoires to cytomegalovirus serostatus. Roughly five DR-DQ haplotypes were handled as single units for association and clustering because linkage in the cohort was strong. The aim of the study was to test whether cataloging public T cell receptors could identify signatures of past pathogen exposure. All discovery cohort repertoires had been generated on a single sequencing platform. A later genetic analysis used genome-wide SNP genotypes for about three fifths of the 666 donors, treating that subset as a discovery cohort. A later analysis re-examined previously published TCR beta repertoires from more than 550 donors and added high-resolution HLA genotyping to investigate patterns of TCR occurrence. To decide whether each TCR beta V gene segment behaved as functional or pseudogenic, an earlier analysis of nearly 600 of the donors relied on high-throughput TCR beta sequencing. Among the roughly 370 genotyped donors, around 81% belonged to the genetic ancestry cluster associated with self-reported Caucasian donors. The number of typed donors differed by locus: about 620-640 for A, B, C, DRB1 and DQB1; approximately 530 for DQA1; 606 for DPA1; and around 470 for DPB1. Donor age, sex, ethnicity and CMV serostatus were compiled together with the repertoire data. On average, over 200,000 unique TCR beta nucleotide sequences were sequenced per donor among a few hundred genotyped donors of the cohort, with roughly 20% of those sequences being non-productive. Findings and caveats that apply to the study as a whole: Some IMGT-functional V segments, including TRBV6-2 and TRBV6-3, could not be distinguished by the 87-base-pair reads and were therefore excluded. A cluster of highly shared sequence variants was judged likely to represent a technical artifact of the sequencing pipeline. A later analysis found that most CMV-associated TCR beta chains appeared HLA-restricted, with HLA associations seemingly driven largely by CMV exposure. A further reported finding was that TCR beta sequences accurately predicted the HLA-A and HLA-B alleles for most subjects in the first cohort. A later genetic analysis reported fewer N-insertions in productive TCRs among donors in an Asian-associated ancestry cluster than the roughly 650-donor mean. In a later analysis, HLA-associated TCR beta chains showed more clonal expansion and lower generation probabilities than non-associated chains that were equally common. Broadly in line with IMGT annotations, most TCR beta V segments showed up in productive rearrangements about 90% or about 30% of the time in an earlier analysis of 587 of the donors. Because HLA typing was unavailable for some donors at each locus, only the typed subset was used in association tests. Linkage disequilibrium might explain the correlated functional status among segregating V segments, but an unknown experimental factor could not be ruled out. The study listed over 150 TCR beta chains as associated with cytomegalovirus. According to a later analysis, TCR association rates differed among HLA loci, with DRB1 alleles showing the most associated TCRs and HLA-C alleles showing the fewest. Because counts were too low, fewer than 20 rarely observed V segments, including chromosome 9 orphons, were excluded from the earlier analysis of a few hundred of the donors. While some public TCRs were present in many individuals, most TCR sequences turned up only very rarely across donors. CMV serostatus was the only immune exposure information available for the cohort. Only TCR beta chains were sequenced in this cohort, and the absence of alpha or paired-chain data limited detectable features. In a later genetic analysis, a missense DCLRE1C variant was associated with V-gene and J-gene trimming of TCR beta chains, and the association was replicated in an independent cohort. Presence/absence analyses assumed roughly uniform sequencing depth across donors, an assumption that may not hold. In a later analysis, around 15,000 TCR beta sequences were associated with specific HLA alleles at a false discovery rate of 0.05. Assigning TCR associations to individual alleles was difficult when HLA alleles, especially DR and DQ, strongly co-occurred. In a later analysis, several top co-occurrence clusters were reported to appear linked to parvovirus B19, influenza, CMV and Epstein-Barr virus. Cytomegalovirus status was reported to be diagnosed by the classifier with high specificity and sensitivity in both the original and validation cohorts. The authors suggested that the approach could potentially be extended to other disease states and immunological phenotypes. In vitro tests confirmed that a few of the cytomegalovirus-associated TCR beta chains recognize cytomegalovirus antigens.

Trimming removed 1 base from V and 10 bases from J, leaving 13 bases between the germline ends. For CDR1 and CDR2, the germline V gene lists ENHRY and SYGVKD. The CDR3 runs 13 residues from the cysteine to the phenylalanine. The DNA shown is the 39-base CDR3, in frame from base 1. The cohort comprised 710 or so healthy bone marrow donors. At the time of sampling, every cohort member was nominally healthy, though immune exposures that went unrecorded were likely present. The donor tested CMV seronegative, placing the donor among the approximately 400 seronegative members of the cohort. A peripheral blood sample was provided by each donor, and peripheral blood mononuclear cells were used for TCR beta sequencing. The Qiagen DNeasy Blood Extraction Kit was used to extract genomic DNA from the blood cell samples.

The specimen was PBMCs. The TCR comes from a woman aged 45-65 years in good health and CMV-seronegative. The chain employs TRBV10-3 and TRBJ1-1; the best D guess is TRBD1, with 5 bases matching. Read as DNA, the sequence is TGTGCCATCAGTGAGTATCAGGGAAATAGAGCTTTCTTT. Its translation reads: CAISEYQGNRAFF.